These 22 T cell receptor beta chains came from one sample sequenced in a study of T-cell memory formation after mild COVID-19. MiXCR was run by TCRdb on the 5' RACE reads, yielding one entry per CDR3 protein. The table has some 150,000 distinct CDR3 sequences, roughly 21% seen once. Input material: PBMCs or a T cell subset sorted from them (not recorded which). The receptor set was obtained from an adult woman who had mild COVID-19 (a few samples of this study predate the infection). Cell type and time point are not known.

This chain uses TRBV5-1 with TRBJ2-1; D gene uncertain. Trimming removed 0 bases at V and 0 bases at J, with 10 bases between. Germline V lookup: CDR1 SGHRS, CDR2 YFSETQ. This CDR3 is built from 16 residues. The DNA of the CDR3 is TGCGCCAGCAGCTTGGTGGGTTTAAACTCCTACAATGAGCAGTTCTTC. This gives the protein CASSLVGLNSYNEQFF.

This clonotype was seen only a few times. The rearrangement joins TRBV20-1 to TRBJ2-3; possibly TRBD1 or TRBD2 for D (5 bases each). CDR3 length: 13 amino acids. Germline CDR1 is DFQATT and CDR2 is SNEGSKA (reference sequence). V lost 1 base, J lost 6 bases, and 11 bases lay in between. The CDR3 region is CSARARGIDTQYF. CDR3 DNA: TGCAGTGCTAGAGCCCGGGGCATCGATACGCAGTATTTT.

This clonotype was detected a few times. This chain uses TRBV30 with TRBJ2-1; 11 nucleotides align to TRBD2. The trim removed 7 bases at V and 7 bases at J, leaving 12 bases unmatched. The CDR3 length is 15 residues. Per the germline V gene, CDR1 is GTSNPN and CDR2 is SVGIG (reference sequence). The CDR3 is CASSGTSGSPNEQFF. DNA for the CDR3: TGTGCCTCCTCCGGGACTAGCGGCAGTCCTAATGAGCAGTTCTTC.

The chain has TRBV15 and TRBJ2-3, with TRBD2 matching over 8 bases. Germline trimming cut 2 bases from V and 4 bases from J; bases unmatched to any gene: 8. The CDR3 has 16 residues. From germline, CDR1 is LNHNV and CDR2 YYDKDF (reference sequence). In DNA form, the CDR3 reads TGTGCCACCAGCAGAAGGGATAGCGGGGTGTCAGATACGCAGTATTTT. Protein product: CATSRRDSGVSDTQYF.

This clonotype was picked up a small number of times. The rearrangement links TRBV10-3 to TRBJ2-5; D uncertain. CDR3 length equals 13 residues. V was clipped by 5 bases and J by 0 bases, with 7 bases between them. The germline gives CDR1 ENHRY, CDR2 SYGVKD. CDR3: CAISQEYQETQYF. The CDR3 nucleotides are TGTGCCATCAGTCAGGAGTACCAAGAGACCCAGTACTTC.

The chain combines TRBV5-1 with TRBJ1-2, with D hard to call. V lost 3 bases to trimming and J lost 8 bases, with 11 bases between them. The CDR3 has 12 amino acids. Germline assignment: CDR1 SGHRS and CDR2 YFSETQ. The CDR3 DNA reads TGCGCCAGCAGCTCGGCAGGAGACGGCTACACCTTC. Its translation: CASSSAGDGYTF.

The chain is built from TRBV20-1 and TRBJ2-5, with 9 bases identical to TRBD1. Unmatched junction bases numbered 8, after V lost 0 bases and J lost 3 bases. Germline values: CDR1 DFQATT, CDR2 SNEGSKA (reference sequence). The CDR3 loop spans 16 amino acids. The CDR3 nucleotides are TGCAGTGCTAGAGATCGGTTGAGGGACAGGGAAGAGACCCAGTACTTC. This translates into CSARDRLRDREETQYF.

The chain links TRBV5-6 to TRBJ2-7; D is unclear. Trimming cost V 0 bases and J 5 bases, with 9 bases left between them. Per the germline V gene, CDR1 is SGHDT and CDR2 is YYEEEE. The CDR3 is made up of 13 amino acids. CDR3 DNA sequence: TGTGCCAGCAGCTTGGCGGCAGGACACGAGCAGTACTTC. Translated: CASSLAAGHEQYF.

The J gene is TRBJ2-2, the V gene TRBV5-5; D not resolved. Germline CDR1 reads SGHKS; CDR2 reads YYEKEE (reference sequence). The CDR3 contains 11 residues. Trimming took off 0 bases at V and 10 bases at J, with 4 bases between the two ends. CDR3 amino acids: CASSLGPELFF. Here the CDR3 DNA reads TGTGCCAGCAGCTTGGGCCCGGAGCTGTTTTTT.

This clonotype has a handful of counts. The genes are TRBV2 and TRBJ2-3, with D unclear. The CDR3 has 15 residues. CDR1 and CDR2 (germline): SNHLY, FYNNEI. Trimming took 2 bases from V and 3 from J, leaving 12 bases between them. Written as DNA, the CDR3 is TGTGCCAGCAGTGAATATGGGTTGGGGACAGATACGCAGTATTTT. Amino acids: CASSEYGLGTDTQYF. Full variable domain (outside the CDR3, taken from reference TRBV2 and TRBJ2-3): EPEVTQTPSHQVTQMGQEVILRCVPISNHLYFYWYRQILGQKVEFLVSFYNNEISEKSEIFDDQFSVERPDGSNFTLKIRSTKLEDSAMYFCASSEYGLGTDTQYFGPGTRLTVL.

V is TRBV29-1 and J is TRBJ1-1; TRBD1 matches 9 bases. The CDR3 is 14 amino acids. V trimming: 0 bases; J trimming: 14 bases; junction bases outside the gene matches: 13. Looked up from germline, CDR1 is SQVTM and CDR2 is ANQGSEA. CDR3 DNA: TGCAGCGTTGAAGAAAGCCACAGGGGGCTCGGCTGCTTCTTT. Protein product: CSVEESHRGLGCFF.

Ten or more counts support this clonotype. V is TRBV20-1 and J is TRBJ2-6, with D tentatively TRBD1 (5 bases). The CDR3 is made up of 15 amino acids. Trimming took off 5 bases at V and 0 bases at J, with 11 bases between the two ends. The germline V gene encodes CDR1 DFQATT and CDR2 SNEGSKA (reference sequence). This CDR3 reads CSASPGISGANVLTF. The CDR3 coding sequence is TGCAGTGCTTCTCCAGGGATCTCTGGGGCCAACGTCCTGACTTTC.

As regards this clonotype: A read error may account for a junction end that differs from germline. The chain links TRBV18 to TRBJ1-4; 7 bases are a match to TRBD1. Germline V gene lookup returns CDR1 KGHSH and CDR2 LQKENI. The CDR3 runs 14 residues. This CDR3 reads CASSPRQGQEKLFF. CDR3 nucleotide sequence: TGTGCCAGCTCCCCACGACAGGGTCAAGAAAAACTGTTTTTT. The variable domain in full, completed from reference TRBV18 and TRBJ1-4, reads NAGVMQNPRHLVRRRGQEARLRCSPMKGHSHVYWYRQLPEEGLKFMVYLQKENIIDESGMPKERFSAEFPKEGPSILRIQQVVRGDSAAYFCASSPRQGQEKLFFGSGTQLSVL.

V and J are TRBV20-1 and TRBJ2-2, with TRBD1 matching over 9 bases. Germline V gives CDR1 DFQATT, CDR2 SNEGSKA (reference sequence). The J segment lost 4 bases and the V segment lost 4 bases, leaving 4 bases of the junction unmatched. This CDR3 has 14 residues. The CDR3 spells CSAIQGARTGELFF. In DNA form, the CDR3 reads TGCAGTGCTATACAGGGGGCGCGCACCGGGGAGCTGTTTTTT.

This clonotype was observed a handful of times. The chain recombines TRBV5-1 with TRBJ2-4; D might be TRBD1 or TRBD2, each matching 5 bases. Germline lookup yields CDR1 SGHRS and CDR2 YFSETQ. V lost 4 bases, J lost 6 bases, and 14 bases lay in between. The CDR3 spans 14 residues. The CDR3: CASSQMGRVNIQYF. The CDR3, as DNA: TGCGCCAGCAGCCAAATGGGACGGGTAAACATTCAGTACTTC. The full variable domain, in which reference TRBV5-1 and TRBJ2-4 provide the parts outside the CDR3, is KAGVTQTPRYLIKTRGQQVTLSCSPISGHRSVSWYQQTPGQGLQFLFEYFSETQRNKGNFPGRFSGRQFSNSRSEMNVSTLELGDSALYLCASSQMGRVNIQYFGAGTRLSVL.

The chain joins TRBV24-1 to TRBJ2-4; D call uncertain. From germline, CDR1 is KGHDR and CDR2 SFDVKD. The CDR3 covers 12 residues. Trimming removed 3 bases from V and 6 bases from J, with 5 bases in between. In DNA, the CDR3 is TGTGCCACCAGTGATCCTTTAAACATTCAGTACTTC. As protein: CATSDPLNIQYF.

This clonotype was seen only a few times. The V call is TRBV10-2, the J call TRBJ1-2; maybe TRBD1 (5 bases). The CDR3 runs 14 residues. V lost 3 bases, J lost 4 bases, and 12 bases lay in between. CDR1 WSHSY and CDR2 SAAADI come from the germline V gene. Written as DNA, the CDR3 is TGCGCCAGCAGTGAAAAGGGGATCGGCTATGGCTACACCTTC. This translates into CASSEKGIGYGYTF.

The genes are TRBV18 and TRBJ2-2; D unclear. V lost 3 bases and J lost 1, with 6 bases in between. In germline, CDR1 is KGHSH, CDR2 LQKENI. The CDR3 is made up of 14 amino acids. In nucleotides, the CDR3 is TGTGCCAGCTCACCCCTTATGAACACCGGGGAGCTGTTTTTT. Its translation is CASSPLMNTGELFF.

In this sample, this clonotype turned up a few times. The rearrangement uses TRBV15 and TRBJ2-4; 9 bases match TRBD1. The CDR3 consists of 15 residues. Germline V lookup: CDR1 LNHNV, CDR2 YYDKDF (reference sequence). V shed 3 bases, J shed 6 bases, and the junction held 6 bases outside the gene matches. CDR3 coding DNA: TGTGCCACCAGCAGGACAGGGGGAGCCGGAAACATTCAGTACTTC. Translated, it gives CATSRTGGAGNIQYF.

The rearrangement joins TRBV12-3 or TRBV12-4 to TRBJ2-1, with 11 bases identical to TRBD1. The V segment lost 5 bases and the J segment 6 bases; nucleotides outside the gene matches: 3. This CDR3 spans 14 amino acids. The CDR3 is CASSRTGGRNEQFF. In DNA, the CDR3 is TGTGCCAGCAGTCGGACAGGGGGCCGCAATGAGCAGTTCTTC.

The chain uses TRBV7-2 and TRBJ2-2; the D is unclear. V lost 3 bases, J lost 5 bases, and 10 bases lay in between. The germline CDR1 and CDR2 sequences are SGHTA and FQGNSA. This CDR3 is built from 14 residues. CDR3: CASSFRPITGELFF. Written as DNA, the CDR3 is TGTGCCAGCAGCTTTCGGCCGATAACCGGGGAGCTGTTTTTT.

There are a few counts of this clonotype. The chain links TRBV7-2 to TRBJ1-1, with D possibly matching TRBD1 (5 bases). CDR3 length equals 17 residues. CDR1 is SGHTA and CDR2 is FQGNSA in the germline V gene. Trimming stripped 2 bases from V and 1 base from J, with 17 bases between. DNA of the CDR3: TGTGCCAGCAGCTTAAATCAGGGCAGAGTGGGGAACACTGAAGCTTTCTTT. Translation: CASSLNQGRVGNTEAFF.